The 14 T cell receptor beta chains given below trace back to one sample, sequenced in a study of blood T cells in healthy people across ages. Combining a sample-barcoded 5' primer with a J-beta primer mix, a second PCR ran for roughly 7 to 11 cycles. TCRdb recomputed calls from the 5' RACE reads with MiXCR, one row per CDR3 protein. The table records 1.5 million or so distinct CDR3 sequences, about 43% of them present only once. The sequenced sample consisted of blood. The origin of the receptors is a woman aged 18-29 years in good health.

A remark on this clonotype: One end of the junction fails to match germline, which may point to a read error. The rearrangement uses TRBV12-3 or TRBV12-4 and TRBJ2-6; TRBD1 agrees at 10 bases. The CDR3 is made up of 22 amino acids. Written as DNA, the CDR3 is TGTGCCAGCAGTTTCCACCTTCCTGACAGGGGGCACCAAATCTCTGGGGCCAACGCCCTGACTTTC. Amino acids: CASSFHLPDRGHQISGANALTF.

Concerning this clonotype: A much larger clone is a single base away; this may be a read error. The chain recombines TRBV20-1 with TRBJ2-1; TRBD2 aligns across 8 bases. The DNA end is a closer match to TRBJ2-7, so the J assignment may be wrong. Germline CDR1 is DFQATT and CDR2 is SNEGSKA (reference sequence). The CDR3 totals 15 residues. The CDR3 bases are TGCAGTGCTAGATCCGAGCGGGAGCTTATCAATGAGCAGTACTTC. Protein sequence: CSARSERELINEQYF.

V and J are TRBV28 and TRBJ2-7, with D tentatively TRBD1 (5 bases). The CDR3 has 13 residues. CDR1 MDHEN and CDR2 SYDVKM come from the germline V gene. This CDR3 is CASQGYPNYEQYF. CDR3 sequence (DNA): TGTGCTTCCCAGGGATATCCTAACTACGAGCAGTACTTC.

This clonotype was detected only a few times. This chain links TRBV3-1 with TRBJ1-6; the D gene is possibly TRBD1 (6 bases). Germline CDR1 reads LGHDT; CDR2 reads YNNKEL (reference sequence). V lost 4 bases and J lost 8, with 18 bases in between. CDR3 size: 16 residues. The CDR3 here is CASSPSQGTIDSPLHF. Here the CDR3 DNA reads TGTGCCAGCAGCCCAAGTCAGGGGACTATAGATTCACCCCTCCACTTT.

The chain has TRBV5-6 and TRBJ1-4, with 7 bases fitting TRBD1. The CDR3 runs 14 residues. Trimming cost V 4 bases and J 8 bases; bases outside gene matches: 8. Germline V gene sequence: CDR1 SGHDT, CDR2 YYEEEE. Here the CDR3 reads CASSADREQEKLFF. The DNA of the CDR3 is TGTGCCAGCAGCGCTGACAGGGAGCAGGAAAAACTGTTTTTT.

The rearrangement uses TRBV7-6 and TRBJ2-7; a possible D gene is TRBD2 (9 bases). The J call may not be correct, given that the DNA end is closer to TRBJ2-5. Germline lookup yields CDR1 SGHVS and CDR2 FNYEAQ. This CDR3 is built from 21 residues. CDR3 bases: TGTGCCAGCAGCCCAGGGGGCTTATTCTTCGCGGGAGGGCCAGAAGGAAAGACCCAGTACTTC. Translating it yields CASSPGGLFFAGGPEGKTQYF.

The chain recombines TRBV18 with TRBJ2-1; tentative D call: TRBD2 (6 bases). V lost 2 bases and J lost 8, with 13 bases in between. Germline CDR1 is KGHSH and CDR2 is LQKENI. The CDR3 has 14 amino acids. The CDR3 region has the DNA TGTGCCAGCTCACCAATCGGGGGTTTGGATGAGCAGTTCTTC. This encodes CASSPIGGLDEQFF.

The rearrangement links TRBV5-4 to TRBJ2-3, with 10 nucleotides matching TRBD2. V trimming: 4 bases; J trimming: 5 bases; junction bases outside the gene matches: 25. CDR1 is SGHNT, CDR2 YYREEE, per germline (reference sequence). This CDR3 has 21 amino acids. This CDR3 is CASSPPGSPSRAGGSEDTQYF. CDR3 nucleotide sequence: TGTGCCAGCAGCCCCCCCGGGAGTCCTAGCAGAGCGGGGGGGTCGGAAGATACGCAGTATTTT.

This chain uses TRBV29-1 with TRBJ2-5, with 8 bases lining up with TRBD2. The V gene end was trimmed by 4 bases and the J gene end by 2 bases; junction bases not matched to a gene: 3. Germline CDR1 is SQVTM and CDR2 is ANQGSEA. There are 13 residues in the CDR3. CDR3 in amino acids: CSVGGGRQETQYF. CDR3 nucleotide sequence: TGCAGCGTTGGCGGGGGGCGGCAAGAGACCCAGTACTTC.

The CDR3 coding sequence is TGCAGCGTTGGGTCTTACCCCGGGACAGTTAATGAAAAACTGTTTTTT. This sequence encodes CSVGSYPGTVNEKLFF. The V gene is TRBV29-1, the J gene TRBJ1-4; 7 nucleotides match TRBD1. This CDR3 region has 16 residues. CDR1 and CDR2 from the germline V gene are SQVTM and ANQGSEA. V was clipped by 4 bases and J by 4 bases; unmatched bases: 12.

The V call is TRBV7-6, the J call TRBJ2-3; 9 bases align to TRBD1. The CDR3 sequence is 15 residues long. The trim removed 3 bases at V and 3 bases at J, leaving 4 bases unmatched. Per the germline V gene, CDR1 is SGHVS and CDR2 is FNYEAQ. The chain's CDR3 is CASSLRDRETDTQYF. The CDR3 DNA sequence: TGTGCCAGCAGCTTGAGGGACAGGGAAACAGATACGCAGTATTTT.

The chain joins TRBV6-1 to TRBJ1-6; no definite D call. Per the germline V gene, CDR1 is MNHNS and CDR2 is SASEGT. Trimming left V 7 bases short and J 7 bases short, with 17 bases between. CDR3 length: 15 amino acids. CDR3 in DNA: TGTGCCAGCAAGGACGGCATTCACCTCAATTCACCCCTCCACTTT. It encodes CASKDGIHLNSPLHF.

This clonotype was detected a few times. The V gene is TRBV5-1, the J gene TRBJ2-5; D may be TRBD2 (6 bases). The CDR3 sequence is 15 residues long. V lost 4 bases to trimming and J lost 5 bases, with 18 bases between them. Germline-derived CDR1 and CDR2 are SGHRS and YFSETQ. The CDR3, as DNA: TGCGCCAGCAGCCCGGACGGGGACTTACTGGAGACCCAGTACTTC. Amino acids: CASSPDGDLLETQYF.

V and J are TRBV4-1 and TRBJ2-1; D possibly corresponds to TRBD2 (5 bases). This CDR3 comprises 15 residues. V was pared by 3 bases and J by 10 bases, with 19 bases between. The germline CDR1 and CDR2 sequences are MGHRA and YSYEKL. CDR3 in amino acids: CASSHLTSSINEQFF. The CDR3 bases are TGCGCCAGCAGCCACCTTACTAGTAGTATCAACGAGCAGTTCTTC.